The clone carrying this T cell receptor (beta chain) was recorded only once. This record belongs to a study of blood T cell repertoires in COVID-19. Overall study context: Specimens from acute and convalescent COVID-19 originated in the United States, Italy and Spain. PBMCs, B-cell-depleted T cells, or T cells provided the cDNA or gDNA that made up the material.

CDR3 length: 15 residues. In germline, CDR1 is GTSNPN, CDR2 SVGIG (reference sequence). The junction had 10 bases not matched to a gene; V was cut back by 3 bases and J by 7 bases. Generated by immunoSEQ multiplex PCR, the TCRdb table keeps only in-frame clones and is missing some. Of approximately 160,000 clones listed, approximately 88% are singletons. This clonotype was obtained from a woman aged 60-75 years with acute or convalescent COVID-19. The chain joins TRBV30 to TRBJ2-1, with 9 bases that match TRBD2. The sequenced sample consisted of peripheral blood. CDR3 sequence reads: CAWSPRAGGRNEQFF. CDR3 coding DNA: TGTGCCTGGAGCCCGCGAGCGGGGGGAAGGAATGAGCAGTTCTTC. The complete variable domain, with remaining parts taken from reference TRBV30 and TRBJ2-1, reads SQTIHQWPATLVQPVGSPLSLECTVEGTSNPNLYWYRQAAGRGLQLLFYSVGIGQISSEVPQNLSASRPQDRQFILSSKKLLLSDSGFYLCAWSPRAGGRNEQFFGPGTRLTVL.